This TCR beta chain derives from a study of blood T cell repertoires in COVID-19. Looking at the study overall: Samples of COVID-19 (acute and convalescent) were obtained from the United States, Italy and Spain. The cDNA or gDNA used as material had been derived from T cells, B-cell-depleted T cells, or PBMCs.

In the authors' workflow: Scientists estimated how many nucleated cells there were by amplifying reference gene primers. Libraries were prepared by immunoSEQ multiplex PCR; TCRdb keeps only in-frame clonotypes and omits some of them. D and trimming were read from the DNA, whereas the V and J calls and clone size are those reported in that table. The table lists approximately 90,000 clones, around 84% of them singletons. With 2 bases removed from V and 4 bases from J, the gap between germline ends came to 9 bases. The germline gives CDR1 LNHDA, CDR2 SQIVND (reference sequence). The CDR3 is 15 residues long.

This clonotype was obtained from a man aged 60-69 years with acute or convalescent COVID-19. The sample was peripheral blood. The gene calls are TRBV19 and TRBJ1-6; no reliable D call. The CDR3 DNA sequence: TGTGCCAGTAGTATAATCTTCAGTTATAATTCACCCCTCCACTTT. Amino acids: CASSIIFSYNSPLHF.